Reported below is one T cell receptor beta chain. In germline, CDR1 is SGHAT, CDR2 FQNNGV. The V end was cut by 3 bases, the J end by 8 bases, with 10 bases between. The CDR3 totals 13 residues. The data stem from a study of shared clonotypes between healthy human individuals. Profiling relied on immunoSEQ multiplex PCR, and the TCRdb table lists in-frame clones only, not all of them. The profile shows approximately 1,000,000 clones, 70% to 80% of them singletons. This receptor was obtained from a young man in good health. Some clones in this sample may be carry-over from other donors' samples. The rearrangement joins TRBV11-2 to TRBJ1-4, with a weak D call TRBD1 (5 bases). The sample taken for sequencing was memory CD4+ T cells from PBMCs. As for subset: CD45RA-negative fraction. Here the CDR3 reads CASSFTRGEKLFF. The DNA of the CDR3 is TGTGCCAGCAGCTTTACACGGGGGGAAAAACTGTTTTTT. The full variable domain, with the rest looked up from reference TRBV11-2 and TRBJ1-4, is EAGVAQSPRYKIIEKRQSVAFWCNPISGHATLYWYQQILGQGPKLLIQFQNNGVVDDSQLPKDRFSAERLKGVDSTLKIQPAKLEDSAVYLCASSFTRGEKLFFGSGTQLSVL.